This T cell receptor (beta chain) was identified in a study of cytomegalovirus exposure and HLA in healthy donors (dated by TCRdb to about 2017). For context, the study as a whole: According to an earlier analysis of 587 of the donors, roughly 180 million T cells yielded some 110 million unique TCR beta sequences and less than 300 Gb of sequence data. An early release that covered roughly 600 HLA-typed donors contained around 300 gigabases of sequencing data and around 85 million unique TCR sequences. Of the 300 to 450 genotyped donors, less than 90% were placed in the genetic ancestry cluster associated with self-reported Caucasian donors. The study aimed to test whether signatures of past pathogen exposure could be identified by cataloging public T cell receptors. Using immunosequencing, the study profiled T cell repertoires from about 650 subjects and related those repertoires to cytomegalovirus serostatus. In addition to the first cohort of approximately 650 subjects, a separate validation cohort of approximately 130 different subjects was used. To predict cytomegalovirus infection status, the study brought together high-throughput TCR immunosequencing, statistical association of individual TCRs with disease status, and machine learning. To study patterns of TCR occurrence, a later analysis re-analyzed previously published TCR beta repertoires from around 670 donors and added high-resolution HLA genotyping. In the later analysis, no new phenotypic data were used to find candidate immune exposures; instead, reliance was placed on TCR beta sequences and their occurrence across donors. To decide whether each TCR beta V gene segment behaved as functional or pseudogenic, an earlier analysis of some 570 of the donors relied on high-throughput TCR beta sequencing. Donor age, sex, ethnicity and CMV serostatus were compiled alongside the repertoire data. A later genetic analysis took genome-wide SNP genotypes for about 55% of the roughly 700 donors and used that subset as a discovery cohort. Every discovery cohort repertoire had been produced on one sequencing platform. Both class I and class II loci were covered by HLA typing, at four-digit resolution. Typing coverage differed by locus: A, B, C, DRB1 and DQB1 were typed in roughly 620-630 donors, DQA1 in 500 to 550, DPA1 in 600 to 610, and DPB1 in 400 to 490. Roughly 5 DR-DQ haplotypes were handled as single units for association and clustering, since linkage in the cohort was strong. Across some 400 genotyped donors of the cohort, an average of about 240,000 unique TCR beta nucleotide sequences per donor were sequenced, and 15% to 20% of those sequences were non-productive. Broad study findings and their caveats: A further reported finding was that TCR beta sequences accurately predicted the HLA-A and HLA-B alleles for most subjects in the first cohort. The study listed 150 to 200 TCR beta chains as associated with cytomegalovirus. The authors suggested that the approach could potentially be extended to other disease states and immunological phenotypes. In a later analysis, most CMV-associated TCR beta chains were found to appear HLA-restricted, with HLA associations seemingly driven largely by CMV exposure. Specific HLA alleles were associated with 15,000 to 20,000 TCR beta sequences at a false discovery rate of 0.05 in a later analysis. Because the 87-base-pair reads could not distinguish some IMGT-functional V segments, including TRBV6-2 and TRBV6-3, those segments were excluded. The cohort was sequenced for TCR beta chains only, and without alpha or paired-chain data the features that could be detected were limited. A later analysis found that HLA-associated TCR beta chains were more clonally expanded and had lower generation probabilities than equally common non-associated chains. Compared with the roughly 700-donor mean, donors in an Asian-associated ancestry cluster had fewer N-insertions in productive TCRs, according to a later genetic analysis. A later genetic analysis associated a missense DCLRE1C variant with V-gene and J-gene trimming of TCR beta chains, and an independent cohort replicated the association. Presence/absence analyses assumed roughly uniform sequencing depth across donors, an assumption that may not hold. Cytomegalovirus status was reported to be diagnosed by the classifier with high specificity and sensitivity in both the original and validation cohorts. Because HLA typing was missing for some donors at each locus, association tests included only the typed subset. Most TCR sequences were observed very rarely across donors, whereas some public TCRs were present in many individuals. Because counts were too low, roughly 17 rarely observed V segments, including chromosome 9 orphons, were left out of the earlier analysis of a few hundred of the donors. Strong co-occurrence of HLA alleles, especially DR and DQ, made assigning TCR associations to individual alleles difficult. The sequencing pipeline was judged likely to have produced a cluster of highly shared sequence variants as a technical artifact. A later analysis found that TCR association rates varied across HLA loci, with DRB1 alleles showing the most associated TCRs and HLA-C alleles the fewest. CMV serostatus was the only immune exposure information available for the cohort. Several of the top co-occurrence clusters appeared to be linked to parvovirus B19, influenza, CMV and Epstein-Barr virus, according to a later analysis. In vitro tests confirmed that three of the cytomegalovirus-associated TCR beta chains recognize cytomegalovirus antigens. Linkage disequilibrium might explain the correlated functional status among segregating V segments, but an unknown experimental factor could not be ruled out. An earlier analysis of approximately 530 of the donors showed that most TCR beta V segments appeared in productive rearrangements either about 90% or about 30% of the time, which broadly matched IMGT annotations.

A remark on this clone: The specificity of this receptor is unknown. Base-call qualities are not available, and no considerably larger clone is one nucleotide away.

The cohort consisted of 600 to 750 healthy bone marrow donors. Cohort members were all nominally healthy when sampled, although unrecorded immune exposures were likely present. The donor was CMV seropositive and belonged to the group of 250 to 300 seropositive cohort members. A peripheral blood sample was provided by each donor, and peripheral blood mononuclear cells were used for TCR beta sequencing. The Qiagen DNeasy Blood Extraction Kit was used to extract genomic DNA from the blood cell samples. CDR1 and CDR2, per the germline V gene, are MDHEN and SYDVKM. The CDR3 starts with the cysteine, ends with the phenylalanine, and has 13 residues. Just CDR3 DNA is preserved here, 39 bases in frame from base 1. V lost 1 base and J lost 10 bases, and the count of bases not matched to a germline gene is 6. Receptors were amplified or captured by the immunoSEQ multiplex PCR assay. For the multiplex PCR, a mixture combining 60 forward primers for TCR Vbeta segments and 13 reverse primers for TCR Jbeta segments was used. The CDR3 region of rearranged TCR beta genes was amplified from genomic DNA with a multiplex PCR assay. Amplified TCR beta libraries were sequenced as 87-base-pair reads on the Illumina HiSeq System. The authors' pipeline ran thus. Across the roughly 670 repertoires, a later analysis counted tens of millions of unique TCR beta chains, around 11 million of which were shared by at least two donors. Raw reads were error-corrected and collapsed into unique sequences by a nearest-neighbor algorithm in which closely related sequences were merged to remove PCR and sequencing errors. CDR3 sequences were aligned to IMGT reference sequences to assign V, D and J gene segments. For a sequence to be retained, a match of at least six nucleotides to both a V gene segment and a J gene segment was required. Rearrangements were classified as productive when the CDR3 lacked stop codons and remained in frame with V and J, and all other rearrangements were classified as non-productive. Following IMGT convention, CDR3 was defined as the stretch from the second conserved V-encoded cysteine up to the conserved J-encoded phenylalanine. Sequences without an unambiguous match to a single V gene segment were excluded from the earlier analysis of about 640 of the donors. An earlier analysis of around 600 of the donors classified V segments as functional when productive rearrangements were above 56.7% and as segregating when the standard deviation between donors was above 5%. A statistical classification framework was built for diagnosing cytomegalovirus status from the catalog of TCR beta chain sequences. In a later analysis, TCR nucleotide sequences were compared against IMGT/GENE-DB human TR gene sequences so that V and J genes could be assigned. In a later analysis, CDR3 sequences and most-parsimonious VDJ recombination scenarios were assigned using the TCRdist pipeline. In a later analysis, each TCR beta chain was defined by its CDR3 amino acid sequence together with its V-gene family, and reads lacking a unique V-gene family were excluded. A later analysis removed 500 to 650 highly shared, low-generation-probability nucleotide sequences to deal with suspected cross-contamination and a sequencing artifact. In a later analysis, a clonal expansion index was calculated for each public chain from normalized within-repertoire ranks of inferred template counts. In a later analysis, generation probabilities were computed with a VDJ recombination model fitted to out-of-frame rearrangements, and the resulting probabilities were checked against IGoR. Hypergeometric tests were used in a later analysis to score TCR-TCR, TCR-HLA and TCR-CMV co-occurrence, with a repertoire-size bias correction applied to the TCR pairs. False discovery rates were estimated in a later analysis by permuting HLA or CMV assignments 20 times. In a later analysis, co-occurring TCRs were grouped using DBSCAN, and TCRdist sequence similarity was added for clustering within HLA-allele-positive subsets. Repertoires with fewer than 30,000 or more than 120,000 public chains were left out of co-occurrence clustering, as were about 5 repertoires with anomalous nucleotide sharing. TCRdb provides this immuneACCESS table in a form limited to in-frame rearrangements. Some clones are lacking; in checked studies, under half of them reflect an unresolved V gene, and why the rest are absent is not known. D and trimming come from the DNA, and the V and J calls and clone size come from that table. The sample contains around 150,000 clones, around 80% of them found a single time. The ten largest clonotypes hold under 7.5% of the sample.

The sequenced sample consisted of PBMCs. Recombination linked TRBV28 to TRBJ1-1; TRBD1 agrees with 7 junctional bases. This clonotype was sampled from a man aged 35-49 years in good health and CMV-seropositive. The DNA sequence is as follows: TGTGCCAGCAGTTTATTCGACAGGGAAAGAGCTTTCTTT. Its protein product is CASSLFDRERAFF.